Each of the 2 T cell receptor beta chains below was sequenced from the same sample in a study of molecular identifiers for immune sequencing clone quantification. MiXCR, applied by TCRdb to the PCR reads, yields one record per CDR3 protein. The sample lists around 25,000 distinct CDR3 sequences, 17% occurring once. Sequenced material: naive CD8+ T cells from blood, with Jurkat cell RNA spiked in. Stated subset: FACS-sorted CD8+CD4-CCR7+CD45RA+ naive T cells. These TCRs come from a human donor in good health. Some libraries in this study had Jurkat cell RNA spiked in.

At least ten counts were recorded for this clonotype. The chain links TRBV15 to TRBJ1-1; no firm D call. In germline, CDR1 is LNHNV, CDR2 YYDKDF (reference sequence). The CDR3 is 14 residues long. V was shortened by 8 bases and J by 0 bases, with 13 bases between the two germline ends. Written as DNA, the CDR3 is TGTGCCACCCGGGCGAAGGCAATGAACACTGAAGCTTTCTTT. Translated, it gives CATRAKAMNTEAFF.

With respect to this clonotype: A read error is possible here, since a much larger clone lies one base away. The chain combines TRBV9 with TRBJ2-7; 9 nucleotides align to TRBD2. Germline values: CDR1 SGDLS, CDR2 YYNGEE. The CDR3 has 15 residues. Trimming removed 7 bases from V and 3 bases from J; junction bases left unmatched: 11. The CDR3 region has the DNA TGTGCCAGCGGCATCAGCGGGGGGCACAACTACGAGCAGTACTTC. This sequence encodes CASGISGGHNYEQYF.